A selection of T cell receptor beta chains follows, all from one sample in a study of blood T cell repertoires in COVID-19. The repertoire was sequenced with immunoSEQ multiplex PCR; TCRdb's copy has only in-frame clones and lacks some. The repertoire has around 170,000 clones, approximately 90% of them found once; the top ten carry around 25%. The sample was peripheral blood. Receptors were obtained from a man aged 55 to 70 with acute or convalescent COVID-19. Both conserved end residues are part of each CDR3. The D gene is left open where the match is weak. Not every row has a clone size; where given, it reads once, few, many or a size class.

clone size,D gene,V gene,J gene,CDR3 length,CDR3 protein,CDR3 DNA
.,TRBD2,TRBV30,TRBJ2-7,18,CAWSSLVAGRKGIYEQYF,TGTGCCTGGAGTTCGCTGGTAGCGGGAAGAAAGGGGATTTACGAGCAGTACTTC
.,TRBD2,TRBV3-1/TRBV3-2,TRBJ2-3,15,CASSHTLADTDTQYF,TGTGCCAGCAGCCACACACTAGCGGACACAGATACGCAGTATTTT
once,TRBD2,TRBV11-2,TRBJ2-1,14,CASSQGLAGNEQFF,TGTGCCAGCAGCCAGGGACTAGCAGGCAATGAGCAGTTCTTC
.,.,TRBV3-1/TRBV3-2,TRBJ1-6,16,CASSQTTGGRDSPLHF,TGTGCCAGCAGCCAGACGACAGGAGGTCGGGATTCACCCCTCCACTTT
.,TRBD1,TRBV18,TRBJ1-2,15,CASSSRTGGDYGYTF,TGTGCCAGCTCATCCCGGACAGGGGGCGACTATGGCTACACCTTC
.,.,TRBV19,TRBJ2-3,14,CASSIGALVDTQYF,TGTGCCAGTAGTATAGGGGCCTTGGTAGATACGCAGTATTTT
.,.,TRBV24-1,TRBJ2-7,12,CATSGGDRRQYF,TGTGCCACCAGTGGGGGGGACCGACGGCAGTACTTC
.,.,TRBV7-9,TRBJ1-2,14,CASSFRGAGVGYTF,TGTGCCAGCAGCTTTAGAGGGGCGGGAGTTGGCTACACCTTC
.,.,TRBV6-1,TRBJ1-2,13,CASSEVRRYGYTF,TGTGCCAGCAGTGAGGTTAGGAGATATGGCTACACCTTC
.,.,TRBV19,TRBJ1-4,15,CASAPGGRANEKLFF,TGTGCCAGTGCCCCCGGGGGTAGGGCTAATGAAAAACTGTTTTTT
.,TRBD1,TRBV6-5,TRBJ1-5,13,CASRDRVDQPQHF,TGTGCCAGCAGAGACAGGGTCGATCAGCCCCAGCATTTT
.,TRBD1,TRBV30,TRBJ1-1,13,CAWRGRGDSEAFF,TGTGCCTGGAGAGGCAGGGGGGACTCTGAAGCTTTCTTT
.,.,TRBV27,TRBJ1-2,13,CASSLGLTRDYTF,TGTGCCAGCAGTTTGGGTCTGACCAGGGACTACACCTTC
.,.,TRBV7-9,TRBJ1-1,12,CASSLGATEAFF,TGTGCCAGCAGCTTAGGGGCCACTGAAGCTTTCTTT
.,TRBD1,TRBV5-4,TRBJ1-5,15,CASSPGQGSNQPQHF,TGTGCCAGCAGTCCCGGACAGGGTAGCAATCAGCCCCAGCATTTT
.,.,TRBV7-2,TRBJ1-1,15,CASSIRTRVNTEAFF,TGTGCCAGCAGCATACGGACAAGGGTGAACACTGAAGCTTTCTTT
once,.,TRBV2,TRBJ2-7,11,CASSPLYEQYF,TGTGCCAGCAGTCCTTTATACGAGCAGTACTTC
.,.,TRBV30,TRBJ1-6,14,CAWRKPGVDSPLHF,TGTGCCTGGAGGAAGCCAGGGGTTGATTCACCCCTCCACTTT
.,TRBD1,TRBV7-9,TRBJ2-3,14,CASSRQGFADTQYF,TGTGCCAGCAGCAGACAGGGTTTTGCAGATACGCAGTATTTT
once,.,TRBV5-1,TRBJ2-1,12,CASSLASDEQFF,TGCGCCAGCAGCTTGGCCAGCGATGAGCAGTTCTTC
.,TRBD2,TRBV5-5,TRBJ2-5,17,CASSLDRRGESGETQYF,TGTGCCAGCAGCTTGGACCGGCGGGGGGAGTCCGGGGAGACCCAGTACTTC
few,TRBD1,TRBV7-2,TRBJ1-1,15,CASSLGTAIGAEAFF,TGTGCCAGCAGCCTTGGGACAGCTATAGGGGCTGAAGCTTTCTTT
.,TRBD1,TRBV10-3,TRBJ1-1,14,CAISGTGRNTEAFF,TGTGCCATCAGTGGGACAGGGAGGAACACTGAAGCTTTCTTT
.,.,TRBV2,TRBJ2-1,16,CASNPFAGQFTGKQFF,TGTGCCAGCAATCCTTTTGCGGGACAGTTTACAGGGAAGCAGTTCTTC